Listed here are 6 T cell receptor beta chains from one sample, sequenced in a study of blood T cell repertoires in COVID-19. Here immunoSEQ multiplex PCR was the method, and the copy in TCRdb shows in-frame clones only, minus some. The table lists about 95,000 clones, approximately 84% of them singletons, with about 24% in the top ten. Sequenced material: peripheral blood. These receptors all stem from a human donor in a cohort sampled during active COVID-19.

The rearrangement links TRBV6-5 to TRBJ1-6, with 8 bases aligning to TRBD1. V lost 10 bases to trimming and J lost 8 bases; unmatched junction nucleotides: 4. The CDR3 has 12 residues. Germline V gene sequence: CDR1 MNHEY, CDR2 SVGAGI. CDR3 bases: TGTGCCACCTTGGACAGGGATTCACCCCTCCACTTT. Its translation: CATLDRDSPLHF.

The rearrangement uses TRBV3-1 (or the pseudogene TRBV3-2) and TRBJ2-3; 8 bases fit TRBD2. The ends lost 0 bases at V and 4 bases at J; junction bases unmatched: 9. This CDR3 is built from 17 residues. Germline loops: CDR1 LGHDT, CDR2 YNNKEL (reference sequence). The CDR3 DNA sequence: TGTGCCAGCAGCCAAGAGAGGTGGGTAGCGGGACCAGATACGCAGTATTTT. Encoded protein: CASSQERWVAGPDTQYF.

This clone turned up a few times. The rearrangement links TRBV6-5 to TRBJ1-4, with a weak D call TRBD1 (5 bases). There are 14 residues in the CDR3. Germline V CDR1 and CDR2: MNHEY, SVGAGI. V dropped 3 bases and J dropped 8 bases, with 13 bases sitting between them. CDR3 in amino acids: CASSYRSGGEKLFF. In DNA, the CDR3 is TGTGCCAGCAGTTATCGCTCGGGGGGAGAAAAACTGTTTTTT.

The gene calls are TRBV27 and TRBJ1-1; no firm D call. Germline CDR1 MNHEY, CDR2 SMNVEV (reference sequence). The CDR3 sequence is 13 residues long. Trimming pared 6 bases from V and 0 bases from J, leaving 8 bases between. The CDR3 sequence is CASRRGMNTEAFF. Here the CDR3 DNA reads TGTGCCAGCAGGCGAGGGATGAACACTGAAGCTTTCTTT.

The rearrangement joins TRBV7-2 to TRBJ1-5; D is possibly TRBD1 (5 bases). The CDR3 totals 15 residues. From germline, CDR1 is SGHTA and CDR2 FQGNSA. Deletions cut 2 bases from V and 3 bases from J, with 11 bases between. CDR3 DNA sequence: TGTGCCAGCAGCTTAACGAAGGGGCTCAATCAGCCCCAGCATTTT. This translates into CASSLTKGLNQPQHF.

The rearrangement joins TRBV19 to TRBJ1-1; 8 bases are a match to TRBD1. The CDR3 loop spans 12 amino acids. From germline, CDR1 is LNHDA and CDR2 SQIVND (reference sequence). J was trimmed by 11 bases and V by 5 bases; bases with no gene match: 7. In DNA form, the CDR3 reads TGTGCCAGTAGTGAGCAGGGGGCTGCCGCTTTCTTT. This sequence encodes CASSEQGAAAFF.